These 25 T cell receptor beta chains were all obtained from the same sample, sequenced in a study of blood T cell repertoires in COVID-19 (dated by TCRdb to about 2020). Library construction relied on the immunoSEQ multiplex PCR assay. This immuneACCESS table, as held by TCRdb, lists in-frame sequences with V and J called but not all clones. Of the missing ones, under half trace to an unresolved V gene in checked studies; the others have no known cause. This sample lists about 260,000 clones; around nine tenths were detected once. Nearly 2% of the sample comes from the top ten. The sequencing sample was made of peripheral blood. These TCRs come from a man aged 30 to 39 with active or convalescent COVID-19.

V gene TRBV12-3 or TRBV12-4 combines with J gene TRBJ2-1, with D hard to call. V was clipped by 4 bases and J by 8 bases, with 12 bases between them. The CDR3 consists of 13 residues. Written as DNA, the CDR3 is TGTGCCAGCAGTTCCATTACTAAGGATGAGCAGTTCTTC. Its protein product is CASSSITKDEQFF.

The chain is built from TRBV7-8 and TRBJ2-1; no clear D gene. This CDR3 comprises 13 residues. The ends were cut back, 1 base at V and 6 bases at J, with 7 bases in the middle. Germline assignment: CDR1 SGHVS and CDR2 FQNEAQ. The CDR3 coding sequence is TGTGCCAGCAGCTTAGGCCAGTTCAATGAGCAGTTCTTC. Translated, it gives CASSLGQFNEQFF.

The chain carries TRBV5-4 and TRBJ2-2; perhaps TRBD2 as D (6 bases). CDR1 and CDR2 from the germline V gene are SGHNT and YYREEE (reference sequence). The CDR3 is made up of 14 amino acids. The ends were cut back, 4 bases at V and 6 bases at J, with 13 bases in the middle. The CDR3 loop reads CASSPGPGAGELFF. The CDR3 region has the DNA TGTGCCAGCAGCCCGGGACCGGGGGCCGGGGAGCTGTTTTTT.

The chain joins TRBV9 to TRBJ2-3, with D hard to call. V was pared by 3 bases and J by 1 base, with 12 bases between. Germline CDR1 is SGDLS and CDR2 is YYNGEE. The CDR3 is 15 residues long. The CDR3 nucleotides are TGTGCCAGCAGCGCTCTCGACACTCGCACAGATACGCAGTATTTT. It yields the protein CASSALDTRTDTQYF.

The CDR3 spells CASSLTYQPQHF. Written as DNA, the CDR3 is TGTGCCAGCAGCCTAACTTATCAGCCCCAGCATTTT. The V call is TRBV21-1, the J call TRBJ1-5. TRBV21-1 is reported as a pseudogene. The CDR3 spans 12 residues.

In its sample, this clone was seen a few times. This chain joins TRBV7-2 and TRBJ2-3; 8 bases map to TRBD2. The trim removed 5 bases at V and 2 bases at J, leaving 6 bases unmatched. Germline V lookup: CDR1 SGHTA, CDR2 FQGNSA. This CDR3 region has 15 residues. The CDR3 bases are TGTGCCAGCAGCGCCGGGACTAGGTCCACAGATACGCAGTATTTT. This gives the protein CASSAGTRSTDTQYF.

The V and J genes are TRBV19 and TRBJ1-5; D gene unclear. This CDR3 is 14 amino acids long. Germline CDR1 reads LNHDA; CDR2 reads SQIVND (reference sequence). V was clipped by 8 bases and J by 4 bases, with 15 bases between them. CDR3 sequence: CASHPSAANQPQHF. DNA of the CDR3: TGTGCCAGTCATCCGAGCGCGGCTAATCAGCCCCAGCATTTT.

This rearrangement joins TRBV5-4 to TRBJ1-6; D remains ambiguous. Germline CDR1 SGHNT, CDR2 YYREEE (reference sequence). V lost 2 bases and J lost 8, with 11 bases in between. The CDR3 covers 14 residues. CDR3 DNA: TGTGCCAGCAGCTTCGACATGCGGGATTCACCCCTCCACTTT. Its protein is CASSFDMRDSPLHF.

The chain is built from TRBV5-1 and TRBJ2-4, with 7 bases fitting TRBD1. The germline V gene encodes CDR1 SGHRS and CDR2 YFSETQ. V was clipped by 0 bases and J by 9 bases; unmatched bases: 6. This CDR3 has 14 residues. The CDR3 coding sequence is TGCGCCAGCAGCTTGGCCGGACAGGAAGGCATTCAGTACTTC. Amino acids: CASSLAGQEGIQYF. Full variable domain (outside the CDR3, taken from reference TRBV5-1 and TRBJ2-4): KAGVTQTPRYLIKTRGQQVTLSCSPISGHRSVSWYQQTPGQGLQFLFEYFSETQRNKGNFPGRFSGRQFSNSRSEMNVSTLELGDSALYLCASSLAGQEGIQYFGAGTRLSVL.

This clone was counted only a few times. The chain recombines TRBV7-9 with TRBJ2-7; D unresolved. The CDR3 sequence is 13 residues long. CDR1 and CDR2 (germline): SEHNR, FQNEAQ (reference sequence). V was clipped by 2 bases and J by 0 bases, with 5 bases between them. For the CDR3, the DNA is TGTGCCAGCAGCTTAACTTTCTCCTACGAGCAGTACTTC. Its translation: CASSLTFSYEQYF.

This chain joins TRBV11-2 and TRBJ2-2, with a possible D match to TRBD1 (6 bases). V was shortened by 4 bases and J by 1 base, with 13 bases between the two germline ends. Germline V lookup: CDR1 SGHAT, CDR2 FQNNGV. This CDR3 is 16 amino acids long. The CDR3, as DNA: TGTGCCAGCAGCTCCCAGACAGGCCGGAACACCGGGGAGCTGTTTTTT. The encoded protein is CASSSQTGRNTGELFF.

V gene TRBV19 combines with J gene TRBJ1-5; D is ambiguous. The CDR3 loop spans 15 amino acids. Germline assignment: CDR1 LNHDA and CDR2 SQIVND (reference sequence). The germline V and J ends were trimmed by 7 bases and 0 bases, with 13 bases remaining between them. CDR3: CASIKTWNSNQPQHF. The CDR3 bases are TGTGCCAGTATTAAGACATGGAATAGCAATCAGCCCCAGCATTTT. Full variable domain (remainder filled in from reference TRBV19 and TRBJ1-5): DGGITQSPKYLFRKEGQNVTLSCEQNLNHDAMYWYRQDPGQGLRLIYYSQIVNDFQKGDIAEGYSVSREKKESFPLTVTSAQKNPTAFYLCASIKTWNSNQPQHFGDGTRLSIL.

V usage is TRBV29-1 and J usage is TRBJ1-3; D call uncertain. The CDR3 totals 13 residues. V lost 7 bases and J 0 bases, leaving 10 bases between the germline ends. Per germline, CDR1 SQVTM and CDR2 ANQGSEA. CDR3 nucleotides: TGCAGCGCCCAACGGGGCTCTGGAAACACCATATATTTT. It yields the protein CSAQRGSGNTIYF.

The rearrangement uses TRBV11-2 and TRBJ1-5; no clear D gene. V was clipped by 2 bases and J by 0 bases, with 11 bases between them. The CDR3 is made up of 16 amino acids. Germline CDR1 and CDR2: SGHAT and FQNNGV. The CDR3 protein is CASSLSPGTSNQPQHF. The CDR3 DNA reads TGTGCCAGCAGCTTAAGTCCGGGAACTAGCAATCAGCCCCAGCATTTT. Drawing the rest from reference TRBV11-2 and TRBJ1-5, the complete variable domain is EAGVAQSPRYKIIEKRQSVAFWCNPISGHATLYWYQQILGQGPKLLIQFQNNGVVDDSQLPKDRFSAERLKGVDSTLKIQPAKLEDSAVYLCASSLSPGTSNQPQHFGDGTRLSIL.

The rearrangement uses TRBV27 and TRBJ2-7, with 7 positions matching TRBD1. The CDR3 covers 14 residues. After removal of 6 bases from V and 2 bases from J, the junction contained 7 bases not matched to a gene. The germline gives CDR1 MNHEY, CDR2 SMNVEV (reference sequence). CDR3 coding DNA: TGTGCCAGCAGGAAGACAGGGAGCACCTACGAGCAGTACTTC. It is translated as CASRKTGSTYEQYF.

The rearrangement links TRBV4-1 to TRBJ1-4; D not resolved. V gave up 3 bases and J gave up 5 bases, with 19 bases separating them. The germline V gene has CDR1 MGHRA and CDR2 YSYEKL. The CDR3 totals 17 residues. CDR3 loop: CASSHQFSGPGNEKLFF. The CDR3 DNA reads as TGCGCCAGCAGCCACCAATTTTCAGGCCCGGGGAATGAAAAACTGTTTTTT.

The chain couples TRBV9 to TRBJ2-5; D is unclear. The CDR3 runs to 13 residues. The germline CDR1 and CDR2 sequences are SGDLS and YYNGEE. The V end lost 0 bases, the J end lost 5 bases, and 8 bases lay between the germline ends. CDR3 nucleotides: TGTGCCAGCAGCGTAGCAAGCGAGGAGACCCAGTACTTC. This translates into CASSVASEETQYF.

This clone occurred once. This chain uses TRBV27 with TRBJ2-7; D is perhaps TRBD1 (6 bases). The V gene's germline CDR1 is MNHEY and CDR2 SMNVEV (reference sequence). The CDR3 length is 14 residues. Trimming stripped 10 bases from V and 2 bases from J, with 18 bases between. Here the CDR3 reads CATAGTLDTYEQYF. The CDR3 nucleotides read TGTGCCACTGCCGGGACACTAGACACCTACGAGCAGTACTTC.

In its sample, this clone was seen once. The CDR3: CASSLPVGTSGGQFF. As DNA, the CDR3 is TGTGCCAGCAGCTTACCCGTAGGGACTAGCGGGGGCCAGTTCTTC. This rearrangement joins TRBV7-9 to TRBJ2-1; 14 bases agree with TRBD2. Germline CDR1 and CDR2: SEHNR and FQNEAQ (reference sequence). This CDR3 contains 15 residues. The trim removed 2 bases at V and 13 bases at J, leaving 7 bases unmatched.

This chain links TRBV4-3 with TRBJ2-7, with D perhaps matching TRBD2 (7 bases). This CDR3 comprises 15 residues. V lost 0 bases and J lost 1, with 10 bases in between. Germline V CDR1 and CDR2: LGHNA, YSLEER. CDR3 amino acids: CASSQDRGGSYEQYF. The CDR3 DNA sequence: TGCGCCAGCAGCCAAGACAGGGGAGGGTCCTACGAGCAGTACTTC.

The CDR3 region is CASSPQGVSLEQYF. The CDR3 coding sequence is TGCGCCAGCAGCCCGCAGGGGGTGAGCCTCGAGCAGTACTTC. The chain combines TRBV5-1 with TRBJ2-7, with 7 bases matching TRBD1. The germline V gene has CDR1 SGHRS and CDR2 YFSETQ. V dropped 4 bases and J dropped 6; count of bases not matched to a gene: 10. The CDR3 length is 14 residues.

V gene TRBV4-3 combines with J gene TRBJ2-1; TRBD2 is a possible D gene (6 bases). V lost 4 bases and J 0 bases, leaving 13 bases between the germline ends. CDR1 is LGHNA and CDR2 is YSLEER in the germline V gene. This CDR3 is built from 16 residues. The chain's CDR3 is CASSPELAISYNEQFF. CDR3 bases: TGCGCCAGCAGCCCGGAGCTAGCGATCTCCTACAATGAGCAGTTCTTC.

CDR3 bases: TGTGCCAGTAGTACGGGACAGGGCAACGAGCAGTACTTC. Protein product: CASSTGQGNEQYF. The gene calls are TRBV19 and TRBJ2-7; 9 bases align to TRBD1. The CDR3 runs to 13 residues. J was trimmed by 5 bases and V by 4 bases; bases with no gene match: 3. In germline, CDR1 is LNHDA, CDR2 SQIVND (reference sequence). The full variable domain, completed using reference TRBV19 and TRBJ2-7, is DGGITQSPKYLFRKEGQNVTLSCEQNLNHDAMYWYRQDPGQGLRLIYYSQIVNDFQKGDIAEGYSVSREKKESFPLTVTSAQKNPTAFYLCASSTGQGNEQYFGPGTRLTVT.

The chain has TRBV19 and TRBJ2-2; D is undetermined. Trimming removed 5 bases from V and 4 bases from J, with 11 bases in between. The germline V gene encodes CDR1 LNHDA and CDR2 SQIVND (reference sequence). The CDR3 covers 14 residues. The CDR3 region is CASSLYSSTGELFF. The CDR3 DNA reads as TGTGCCAGTAGTCTGTACAGCTCCACCGGGGAGCTGTTTTTT.

The chain carries TRBV7-2 and TRBJ2-1; 13 bases map to TRBD2. V gave up 1 base and J gave up 7 bases; unmatched junction bases: 1. The CDR3 has 15 residues. Germline assignment: CDR1 SGHTA and CDR2 FQGNSA. The CDR3 sequence is CASSLGLAGGNEQFF. The CDR3, as DNA: TGTGCCAGCAGCTTAGGACTAGCGGGGGGAAATGAGCAGTTCTTC.